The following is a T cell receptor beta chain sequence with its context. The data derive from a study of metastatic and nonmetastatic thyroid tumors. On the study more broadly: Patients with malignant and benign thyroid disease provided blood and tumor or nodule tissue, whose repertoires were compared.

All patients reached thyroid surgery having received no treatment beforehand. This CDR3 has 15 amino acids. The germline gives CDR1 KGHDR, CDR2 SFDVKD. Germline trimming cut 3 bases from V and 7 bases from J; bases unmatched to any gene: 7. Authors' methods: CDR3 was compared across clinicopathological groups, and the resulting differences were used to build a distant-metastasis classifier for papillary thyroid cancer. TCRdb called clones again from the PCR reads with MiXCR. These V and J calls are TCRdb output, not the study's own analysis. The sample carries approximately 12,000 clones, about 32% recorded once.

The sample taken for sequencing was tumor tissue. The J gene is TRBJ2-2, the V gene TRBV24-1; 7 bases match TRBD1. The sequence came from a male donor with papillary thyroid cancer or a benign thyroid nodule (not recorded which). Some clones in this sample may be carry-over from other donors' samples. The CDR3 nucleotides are TGTGCCACCAGTGATCCCGACAGGGTAGTCGGGGAGCTGTTTTTT. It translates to CATSDPDRVVGELFF.